These 14 T cell receptor beta chains were sequenced from one sample in a study of cytomegalovirus exposure and HLA in healthy donors. Researchers ran the PCR with 60 Vbeta and 13 Jbeta primers. Clones were read by immunoSEQ multiplex PCR, and TCRdb kept only the in-frame ones, dropping some. The sample lists around 200,000 clones, roughly four fifths occurring once. The sequencing input was PBMCs. All receptors come from a young woman in good health and CMV-seropositive.

In this sample, this clone turned up a few times. V gene TRBV5-8 combines with J gene TRBJ2-3; 9 nucleotides line up with TRBD2. CDR1 and CDR2 from the germline V gene are SGHTS and YDEGEE. V was pared by 3 bases and J by 0 bases, with 2 bases of the junction left unmatched. The CDR3 covers 15 residues. CDR3 sequence: CASSSGLASTDTQYF. CDR3 bases: TGTGCCAGCAGCTCGGGACTAGCAAGCACAGATACGCAGTATTTT.

In nucleotides, the CDR3 is TGTGCCAGTAGTCCCTCAGCGGGAGGGGTCGAGTCAGATACGCAGTATTTT. Translated, it gives CASSPSAGGVESDTQYF. The chain couples TRBV19 to TRBJ2-3; 10 bases map to TRBD2. There are 17 residues in the CDR3. Trimming took 5 bases from V and 4 from J; bases not matched to a gene: 12. Germline V gene lookup returns CDR1 LNHDA and CDR2 SQIVND (reference sequence).

The chain uses TRBV5-4 and TRBJ1-1; TRBD1 aligns across 8 bases. Germline loops: CDR1 SGHNT, CDR2 YYREEE (reference sequence). The CDR3 has 14 amino acids. V lost 3 bases, J lost 1 base, and 2 bases stayed unmatched. The CDR3 coding sequence is TGTGCCAGCAGCTCCGGGACAGGGAACACTGAAGCTTTCTTT. This gives the protein CASSSGTGNTEAFF.

The V call is TRBV6-1, the J call TRBJ1-5; TRBD1 matches 8 bases. CDR3 length equals 14 residues. Germline CDR1 reads MNHNS; CDR2 reads SASEGT. With 6 bases clipped from V and 1 base from J, the junction kept 2 bases outside the gene matches. The CDR3 coding sequence is TGTGCCAGCAGGGGACAGGTGAGCAATCAGCCCCAGCATTTT. Protein sequence: CASRGQVSNQPQHF.

A few counts support this clone. The chain joins TRBV28 to TRBJ1-2, with a weak D call TRBD1 (6 bases). Germline V gene data show CDR1 as MDHEN and CDR2 as SYDVKM. Trimming shortened V by 7 bases and J by 5 bases, and 11 bases separated the two germline ends. CDR3 length: 12 residues. The CDR3 loop reads CASNLQGYGYTF. The CDR3 region has the DNA TGTGCCAGCAACTTACAGGGTTATGGCTACACCTTC.

V gene TRBV28 combines with J gene TRBJ2-1, with TRBD1 as a possible D gene (7 bases). This CDR3 contains 15 residues. Germline values: CDR1 MDHEN, CDR2 SYDVKM. V dropped 5 bases and J dropped 6 bases, with 17 bases sitting between them. CDR3 sequence reads: CASSETQGGGNEQFF. CDR3 nucleotides: TGTGCCAGCAGTGAAACTCAGGGGGGAGGCAATGAGCAGTTCTTC.

V usage is TRBV18 and J usage is TRBJ1-1, with TRBD1 identical over 8 bases. V was pared by 3 bases and J by 5 bases, with 14 bases of the junction left unmatched. The germline CDR1 and CDR2 sequences are KGHSH and LQKENI. The CDR3 covers 17 residues. DNA for the CDR3: TGTGCCAGCTCACCCCAAGCGGCAGGGGGCTTGAGAACTGAAGCTTTCTTT. Protein sequence: CASSPQAAGGLRTEAFF.

This rearrangement joins TRBV7-2 to TRBJ2-7, with D possibly TRBD1 on 6 matching bases. The germline V gene encodes CDR1 SGHTA and CDR2 FQGNSA. Trimming took off 7 bases at V and 5 bases at J, with 15 bases between the two ends. The CDR3 covers 13 residues. The CDR3 loop reads CASTRGGLDEQYF. CDR3 DNA sequence: TGTGCCAGCACGCGAGGGGGTTTGGACGAGCAGTACTTC.

V gene TRBV5-1 combines with J gene TRBJ2-4, with TRBD1 as a possible D gene (6 bases). This CDR3 is built from 14 residues. The V gene lost 2 bases and the J gene lost 5 bases, with 11 bases spanning the gap. Per germline, CDR1 SGHRS and CDR2 YFSETQ. CDR3 coding DNA: TGCGCCAGCAGCTTACAGGGAACCCAAAACATTCAGTACTTC. As protein: CASSLQGTQNIQYF.

A few counts support this clone. This chain uses TRBV19 with TRBJ2-7; tentative D call: TRBD1 (6 bases). Deletions cut 3 bases from V and 0 bases from J, with 9 bases between. The CDR3 length is 14 residues. Germline V gene sequence: CDR1 LNHDA, CDR2 SQIVND (reference sequence). This CDR3 is CASSILDSSYEQYF. The CDR3 DNA reads TGTGCCAGTAGTATTCTGGACAGCTCCTACGAGCAGTACTTC.

The chain combines TRBV5-4 with TRBJ2-1; TRBD2 aligns across 13 bases. The length of the CDR3 is 19 residues. Germline CDR1 is SGHNT and CDR2 is YYREEE (reference sequence). With 0 bases clipped from V and 2 bases from J, the junction kept 8 bases outside the gene matches. CDR3 sequence: CASSLDLLAGGPAYNEQFF. The CDR3 bases are TGTGCCAGCAGCTTGGATTTACTAGCGGGAGGGCCAGCCTACAATGAGCAGTTCTTC.

The chain employs TRBV4-1 and TRBJ1-6; D unclear. The CDR3 totals 14 residues. CDR1 is MGHRA and CDR2 is YSYEKL in the germline V gene. Trimming removed 0 bases from V and 9 bases from J, with 9 bases in between. The DNA of the CDR3 is TGCGCCAGCAGCCAAGATCGGGAGGGTTCACCCCTCCACTTT. It codes for CASSQDREGSPLHF.

The V gene is TRBV11-2, the J gene TRBJ1-3; a possible D gene is TRBD1 (5 bases). Trimming stripped 0 bases from V and 4 bases from J, with 25 bases between. In germline, CDR1 is SGHAT, CDR2 FQNNGV. This CDR3 is 20 amino acids long. The CDR3 spells CASSLDPLREGKRLGNTIYF. The DNA of the CDR3 is TGTGCCAGCAGCTTAGATCCCCTGCGGGAGGGGAAAAGGCTGGGAAACACCATATATTTT.

The chain carries TRBV27 and TRBJ1-2; 8 bases map to TRBD1. V shed 4 bases and J 8 bases; nucleotides not matched to a gene: 9. Germline-derived CDR1 and CDR2 are MNHEY and SMNVEV (reference sequence). The CDR3 spans 14 residues. CDR3 coding DNA: TGTGCCAGCAGTTCCTCGTACAGGGGGGGCGGCTACACCTTC. Residues: CASSSSYRGGGYTF.